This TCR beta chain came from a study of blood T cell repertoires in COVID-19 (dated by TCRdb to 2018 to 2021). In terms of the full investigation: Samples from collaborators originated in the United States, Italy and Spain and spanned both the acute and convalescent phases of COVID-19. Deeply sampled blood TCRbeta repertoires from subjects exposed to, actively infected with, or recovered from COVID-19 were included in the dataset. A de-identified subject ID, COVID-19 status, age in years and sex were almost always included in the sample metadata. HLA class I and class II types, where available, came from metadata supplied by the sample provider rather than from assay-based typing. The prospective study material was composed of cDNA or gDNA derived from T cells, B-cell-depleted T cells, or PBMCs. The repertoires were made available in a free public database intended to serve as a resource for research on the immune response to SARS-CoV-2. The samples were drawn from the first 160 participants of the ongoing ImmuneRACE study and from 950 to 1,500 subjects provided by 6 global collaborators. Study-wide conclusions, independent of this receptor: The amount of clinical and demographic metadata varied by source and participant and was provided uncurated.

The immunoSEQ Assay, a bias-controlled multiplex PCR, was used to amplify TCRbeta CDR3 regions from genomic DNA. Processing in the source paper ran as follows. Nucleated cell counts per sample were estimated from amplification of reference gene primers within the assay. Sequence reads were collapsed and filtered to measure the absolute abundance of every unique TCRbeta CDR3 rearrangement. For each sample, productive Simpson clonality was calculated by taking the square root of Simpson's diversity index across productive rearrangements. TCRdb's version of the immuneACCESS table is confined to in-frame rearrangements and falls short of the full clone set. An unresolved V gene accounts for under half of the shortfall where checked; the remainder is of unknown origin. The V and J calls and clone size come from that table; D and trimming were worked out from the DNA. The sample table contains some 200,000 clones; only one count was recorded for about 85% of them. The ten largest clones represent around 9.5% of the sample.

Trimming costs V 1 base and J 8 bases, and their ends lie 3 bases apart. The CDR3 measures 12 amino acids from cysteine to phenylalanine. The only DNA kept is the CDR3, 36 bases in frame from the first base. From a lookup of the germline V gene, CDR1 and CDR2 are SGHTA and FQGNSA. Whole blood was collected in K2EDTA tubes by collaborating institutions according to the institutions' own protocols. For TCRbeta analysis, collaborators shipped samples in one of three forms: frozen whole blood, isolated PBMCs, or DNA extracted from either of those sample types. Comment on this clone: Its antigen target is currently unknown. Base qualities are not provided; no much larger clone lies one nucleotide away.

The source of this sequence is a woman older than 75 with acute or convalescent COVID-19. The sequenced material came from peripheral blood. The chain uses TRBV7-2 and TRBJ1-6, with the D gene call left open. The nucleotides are TGTGCCAGCAGCTTAGACTATTCACCCCTCCACTTT. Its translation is CASSLDYSPLHF.